The 29 T cell receptor beta chains below all came from one sample that was sequenced in a study of T cells after yellow fever vaccination. TCRdb used MiXCR to reprocess the 5' RACE reads, holding one entry per CDR3 protein. This table holds a few hundred thousand distinct CDR3 sequences, about 4% found once. The sequences come from PBMCs, collected 5 days after the yellow fever booster vaccination. Receptors originate from a man younger than 35 who received the YFV17D yellow fever vaccine.

This clonotype has a count of ten or more. CDR3 DNA sequence: TGCGCCAGCAGCTTGCTAATTTCAACTGAAGCTTTCTTT. It encodes CASSLLISTEAFF. The rearrangement uses TRBV5-1 and TRBJ1-1; the D is unclear. Germline V gene sequence: CDR1 SGHRS, CDR2 YFSETQ. The CDR3 has 13 residues. V lost 1 base and J lost 5, with 9 bases in between.

This clonotype was counted only a few times. The chain joins TRBV6-5 to TRBJ1-1; no reliable D call. The germline CDR1 and CDR2 sequences are MNHEY and SVGAGI. The CDR3 contains 15 residues. V lost 8 bases, J lost 2 bases, and 18 bases lay in between. The CDR3: CASLRAPFENTEAFF. The CDR3 coding sequence is TGTGCCAGCCTAAGAGCCCCGTTCGAAAACACTGAAGCTTTCTTT.

This clonotype has a count of ten or more. This chain joins TRBV10-3 and TRBJ1-6, with D possibly being TRBD1 (5 bases). The CDR3 runs to 12 residues. Germline assignment: CDR1 ENHRY and CDR2 SYGVKD. V dropped 11 bases and J dropped 7 bases, with 12 bases sitting between them. CDR3 in amino acids: CAAWDGNSPLHF. CDR3 nucleotides: TGTGCCGCCTGGGACGGGAATTCACCCCTCCACTTT.

This clonotype was counted a few times. The chain combines TRBV2 with TRBJ2-4; 10 bases line up with TRBD1. V lost 4 bases to trimming and J lost 4 bases; unmatched junction nucleotides: 7. The CDR3 is made up of 16 amino acids. Germline-derived CDR1 and CDR2 are SNHLY and FYNNEI. The CDR3 coding sequence is TGTGCCAGCAGTGGGGGACAGGGGACCCCTAAAAACATTCAGTACTTC. Its translation is CASSGGQGTPKNIQYF.

The table lists this clonotype with many counts. J is TRBJ2-3 and V is TRBV12-3 or TRBV12-4, with 8 bases that match TRBD2. The CDR3 is 14 amino acids. The V and J ends lost 5 bases and 1 base, in that order; junction bases with no gene match: 2. The CDR3 coding sequence is TGTGCCAGCAGTCAGACTAGCGGCACAGATACGCAGTATTTT. Its translation is CASSQTSGTDTQYF.

This clonotype was recorded at least ten times. The chain joins TRBV12-3 or TRBV12-4 to TRBJ1-1; 7 nucleotides align to TRBD1. J was trimmed by 1 base and V by 4 bases; bases with no gene match: 0. The CDR3 consists of 13 residues. Here the CDR3 DNA reads TGTGCCAGCAGTTGGGACAGGAACACTGAAGCTTTCTTT. This encodes CASSWDRNTEAFF.

This clonotype was observed a few times. The genes are TRBV7-8 and TRBJ2-3; 12 bases match TRBD1. CDR3 length: 15 residues. The germline gives CDR1 SGHVS, CDR2 FQNEAQ. J lost 6 bases, V lost 6 bases, and 7 bases had no gene match. The DNA for the CDR3 is TGTGCCAGCAGAGAGGGGACAGGGGGCCGGGATACGCAGTATTTT. Translating gives CASREGTGGRDTQYF. Complete variable domain (other parts from reference TRBV7-8 and TRBJ2-3): GAGVSQSPRYKVAKRGQDVALRCDPISGHVSLFWYQQALGQGPEFLTYFQNEAQLDKSGLPSDRFFAERPEGSVSTLKIQRTQQEDSAVYLCASREGTGGRDTQYFGPGTRLTVL.

The sample holds many counts of this clonotype. The rearrangement links TRBV29-1 to TRBJ1-1; TRBD1 is a possible D gene (5 bases). V lost 8 bases and J lost 0, with 10 bases in between. Germline V gene lookup returns CDR1 SQVTM and CDR2 ANQGSEA. There are 12 residues in the CDR3. The CDR3 DNA is TGCAGCTCAAAGGGGATGAACACTGAAGCTTTCTTT. Amino acids: CSSKGMNTEAFF.

This clonotype was observed a few times. The chain recombines TRBV4-2 with TRBJ2-1; 10 nucleotides match TRBD2. From germline, CDR1 is LGHNA and CDR2 YNFKEQ. CDR3 length: 15 residues. V lost 4 bases, J lost 6 bases, and 6 bases stayed unmatched. For the CDR3, the DNA is TGTGCCAGCAGCCGTGGACTAGCGGCCTCCAATGAGCAGTTCTTC. It encodes CASSRGLAASNEQFF.

This clonotype occurred many times. This rearrangement joins TRBV12-3 or TRBV12-4 to TRBJ2-2; 7 bases map to TRBD1. The CDR3 runs to 15 residues. Trimming took 3 bases from V and 5 from J; bases not matched to a gene: 6. The CDR3 sequence: CASSLRQGGTGELFF. The DNA of the CDR3 is TGTGCCAGCAGTTTGCGACAGGGCGGAACCGGGGAGCTGTTTTTT.

This clonotype was picked up one time. The V and J genes are TRBV28 and TRBJ2-5; 7 bases agree with TRBD2. V lost 5 bases to trimming and J lost 1 base; unmatched junction nucleotides: 7. From germline, CDR1 is MDHEN and CDR2 SYDVKM. CDR3 length: 15 residues. CDR3 DNA: TGTGCCAGCAGTCCAACCCCTAGCGGCCAAGAGACCCAGTACTTC. Its translation is CASSPTPSGQETQYF.

This clonotype was detected many times. The chain joins TRBV20-1 to TRBJ2-1, with D unresolved. V gave up 5 bases and J gave up 2 bases, with 16 bases separating them. CDR1 is DFQATT and CDR2 is SNEGSKA in the germline V gene (reference sequence). The CDR3 sequence is 15 residues long. The CDR3 spells CSAAHPLRAYNEQFF. Written as DNA, the CDR3 is TGCAGTGCTGCCCACCCTCTAAGGGCCTACAATGAGCAGTTCTTC.

V gene TRBV4-3 combines with J gene TRBJ2-3; TRBD1 matches 8 bases. The trim removed 4 bases at V and 0 bases at J, leaving 21 bases unmatched. The germline V gene encodes CDR1 LGHNA and CDR2 YSLEER. CDR3 size: 21 residues. In DNA, the CDR3 is TGCGCCAGCAGCCCGAGAAGGACAGGGCCACTCGACGACTCGAGCACAGATACGCAGTATTTT. Protein product: CASSPRRTGPLDDSSTDTQYF.

This clonotype appeared a few times. The rearrangement uses TRBV7-3 and TRBJ2-1; 7 bases fit TRBD2. The CDR3 covers 14 residues. Germline V gene sequence: CDR1 SGHTA, CDR2 FQGTGA. V lost 2 bases, J lost 9 bases, and 7 bases stayed unmatched. CDR3 DNA: TGTGCCAGCAGCTTACGAGGACTAGGGCGTGAGCAGTTCTTC. The encoded protein is CASSLRGLGREQFF.

This clonotype was recorded at least ten times. The chain links TRBV4-2 to TRBJ2-2; D gene unclear. Trimming shortened V by 0 bases and J by 6 bases, and 8 bases separated the two germline ends. The CDR3 contains 14 residues. CDR1 and CDR2 from the germline V gene are LGHNA and YNFKEQ. CDR3 sequence (DNA): TGTGCCAGCAGCCAAGATTGGCTCTCCGGGGAGCTGTTTTTT. Translation: CASSQDWLSGELFF.

This sequence joins TRBV5-1 and TRBJ2-4, with D possibly TRBD1 on 6 matching bases. This CDR3 is 15 amino acids long. CDR1 is SGHRS, CDR2 YFSETQ, per germline. The germline V and J ends were trimmed by 4 bases and 0 bases, with 11 bases remaining between them. For the CDR3, the DNA is TGCGCCAGCAGCGAGAACAGGGTAGCCAAAAACATTCAGTACTTC. Protein sequence: CASSENRVAKNIQYF.

V is TRBV7-2 and J is TRBJ1-6; TRBD1 matches at 8 bases. This CDR3 contains 14 residues. The V and J ends lost 7 bases and 6 bases, in that order; junction bases with no gene match: 5. Germline V gives CDR1 SGHTA, CDR2 FQGNSA. Written as DNA, the CDR3 is TGTACCAGCAACCCAGGGGGCTCTAATTCACCCCTCCACTTT. Its translation: CTSNPGGSNSPLHF.

J is TRBJ2-6 and V is TRBV9, with D perhaps given as TRBD1 or TRBD2 (5 bases each). The CDR3 consists of 18 residues. Looked up from germline, CDR1 is SGDLS and CDR2 is YYNGEE. The V gene lost 2 bases and the J gene lost 0 bases, with 15 bases spanning the gap. CDR3 coding DNA: TGTGCCAGCAGCGTGCCGGGACGGATAAACTCTGGGGCCAACGTCCTGACTTTC. This encodes CASSVPGRINSGANVLTF.

V usage is TRBV30 and J usage is TRBJ2-5; no clear D. Germline assignment: CDR1 GTSNPN and CDR2 SVGIG (reference sequence). V was trimmed by 1 base and J by 5 bases, leaving 8 bases between them. The CDR3 has 12 residues. The CDR3 sequence is CAWSAQRETQYF. Here the CDR3 DNA reads TGTGCCTGGAGTGCCCAGAGGGAGACCCAGTACTTC.

This chain links TRBV7-2 with TRBJ1-1; D gene unclear. CDR1 is SGHTA and CDR2 is FQGNSA in the germline V gene. The CDR3 is made up of 12 amino acids. The V and J ends lost 4 bases and 4 bases respectively, with 7 bases between them. The CDR3 loop is CASSSLPTEAFF. CDR3 bases: TGTGCCAGCAGCTCCCTCCCCACTGAAGCTTTCTTT.

This clonotype was counted at least ten times. V is TRBV5-1 and J is TRBJ2-1, with TRBD2 as a possible D gene (6 bases). Germline values: CDR1 SGHRS, CDR2 YFSETQ. The length of the CDR3 is 14 residues. The germline V and J ends were trimmed by 0 bases and 9 bases, with 13 bases remaining between them. CDR3 amino acids: CASSLGRGDSEQFF. In DNA, the CDR3 is TGCGCCAGCAGCTTGGGGCGGGGAGACAGTGAGCAGTTCTTC. Full variable domain (missing parts from reference TRBV5-1 and TRBJ2-1): KAGVTQTPRYLIKTRGQQVTLSCSPISGHRSVSWYQQTPGQGLQFLFEYFSETQRNKGNFPGRFSGRQFSNSRSEMNVSTLELGDSALYLCASSLGRGDSEQFFGPGTRLTVL.

Many counts were recorded for this clonotype. This chain connects TRBV7-3 to TRBJ1-1, with TRBD1 identical over 7 bases. Germline CDR1 SGHTA, CDR2 FQGTGA. This CDR3 is built from 14 residues. Trimming cost V 1 base and J 7 bases; bases outside gene matches: 6. CDR3 coding DNA: TGTGCCAGCAGCTTAATTTCAGGGGGTGGTGAAGCTTTCTTT. It encodes CASSLISGGGEAFF.

This clonotype showed up many times. The chain uses TRBV3-1 and TRBJ2-1; TRBD2 aligns across 8 bases. Germline CDR1 is LGHDT and CDR2 is YNNKEL (reference sequence). The CDR3 is 14 amino acids. Trimming removed 6 bases from V and 4 bases from J; junction bases left unmatched: 5. DNA of the CDR3: TGTGCCAGCAGGGCGGGGGGCCGTTACAATGAGCAGTTCTTC. Its translation is CASRAGGRYNEQFF.

This clonotype came up a few times. The V and J genes are TRBV27 and TRBJ2-1; TRBD2 might be the D (6 bases). Germline CDR1 is MNHEY and CDR2 is SMNVEV (reference sequence). The CDR3 runs to 15 residues. Trimming took 1 base from V and 6 from J, leaving 13 bases between them. For the CDR3, the DNA is TGTGCCAGCAGTTTATGGGGGGTACGGGCCAATGAGCAGTTCTTC. This translates into CASSLWGVRANEQFF.

This clonotype was counted at least ten times. Here the CDR3 reads CASSLEGPWEAGYTF. The CDR3 DNA reads as TGTGCCAGCAGCTTAGAAGGCCCGTGGGAGGCTGGCTACACCTTC. The gene calls are TRBV7-2 and TRBJ1-2; D gene ambiguous. CDR1 and CDR2 from the germline V gene are SGHTA and FQGNSA. This CDR3 has 15 amino acids. The V and J ends lost 1 base and 7 bases respectively, with 16 bases between them.

This clonotype came up many times. The rearrangement uses TRBV5-1 and TRBJ2-7, with a weak D call TRBD2 (6 bases). Germline values: CDR1 SGHRS, CDR2 YFSETQ. The CDR3 loop spans 14 amino acids. V shed 2 bases and J shed 5 bases, with 14 bases lying between them. CDR3: CASSFGGGANEQYF. DNA for the CDR3: TGCGCCAGCAGCTTCGGAGGAGGGGCGAACGAGCAGTACTTC.

This rearrangement joins TRBV5-1 to TRBJ1-4; 7 bases are shared with TRBD1. V shed 3 bases and J 5 bases; nucleotides not matched to a gene: 7. Looked up from germline, CDR1 is SGHRS and CDR2 is YFSETQ. The CDR3 is 15 residues long. The CDR3 loop reads CASSSRQGRNEKLFF. As DNA, the CDR3 is TGCGCCAGCAGCTCCAGACAGGGTCGGAATGAAAAACTGTTTTTT.

The table lists this clonotype with a few counts. V and J are TRBV7-6 and TRBJ2-7; 8 bases agree with TRBD2. The CDR3 consists of 16 residues. V trimming: 5 bases; J trimming: 6 bases; junction bases outside the gene matches: 15. The germline CDR1 and CDR2 sequences are SGHVS and FNYEAQ. This CDR3 is CASSPGGGADPREQYF. The CDR3 DNA is TGTGCCAGCAGCCCCGGGGGGGGGGCCGACCCCCGCGAGCAGTACTTC.

V gene TRBV6-6 combines with J gene TRBJ2-5; the match to TRBD2 covers 9 bases. CDR1 is MNHNY, CDR2 SVGAGI, per germline (reference sequence). With V trimmed by 1 base and J by 6 bases, 3 bases remained unmatched. The length of the CDR3 is 14 residues. The CDR3 loop is CASSYWLAGKTQYF. DNA of the CDR3: TGTGCCAGCAGTTACTGGCTAGCGGGGAAGACCCAGTACTTC.